This T cell receptor (beta chain) was identified in a study of regulatory T cells in long-lasting Graves disease. Researchers made TCR beta libraries by using iRepertoire HTBI primers and running Arm-PCR on CDR3 regions. TCRdb called the multiplex PCR reads again in MiXCR, with one record for every CDR3 protein. Here the sample spans 620,000 or so distinct CDR3 sequences, roughly 15% being singletons. There are 12 residues in the CDR3. Germline V gene lookup returns CDR1 DFQATT and CDR2 SNEGSKA (reference sequence). The V end lost 4 bases, the J end lost 6 bases, and 12 bases lay between the germline ends. Time point reported: newly diagnosed GD, antithyroid drugs for less than 3 months. The TCR library used RNA extracted from PBMCs. Clinicians diagnosed Graves' disease using American Thyroid Association guidelines. Study observations and caveats: Relative to new patients (around 1,000), persistent patients exhibited greater sharing of public clonotypes (about 2,700). For persistent Graves' patients, TCR diversity was lower than for newly diagnosed ones.

This clonotype was seen more than once but under ten times. Its antigen is not identified. These data also featured in a second study, about T cells in Graves' hyperthyroidism and ophthalmopathy. From that report: Most expanded thyroid clonotypes above 0.001 also appeared in blood.

The clonotype was recovered from a woman aged 25 to 39 with Graves disease. The sample was peripheral blood mononuclear cells (PBMCs), taken at new diagnosis, from a patient treated with antithyroid drugs. V and J are TRBV20-1 and TRBJ1-2; tentative D call: TRBD1 (5 bases). The CDR3 coding sequence is TGCAGTGCTAAGGGGCCCCAGGATGGCTACACCTTC. Its translation: CSAKGPQDGYTF.